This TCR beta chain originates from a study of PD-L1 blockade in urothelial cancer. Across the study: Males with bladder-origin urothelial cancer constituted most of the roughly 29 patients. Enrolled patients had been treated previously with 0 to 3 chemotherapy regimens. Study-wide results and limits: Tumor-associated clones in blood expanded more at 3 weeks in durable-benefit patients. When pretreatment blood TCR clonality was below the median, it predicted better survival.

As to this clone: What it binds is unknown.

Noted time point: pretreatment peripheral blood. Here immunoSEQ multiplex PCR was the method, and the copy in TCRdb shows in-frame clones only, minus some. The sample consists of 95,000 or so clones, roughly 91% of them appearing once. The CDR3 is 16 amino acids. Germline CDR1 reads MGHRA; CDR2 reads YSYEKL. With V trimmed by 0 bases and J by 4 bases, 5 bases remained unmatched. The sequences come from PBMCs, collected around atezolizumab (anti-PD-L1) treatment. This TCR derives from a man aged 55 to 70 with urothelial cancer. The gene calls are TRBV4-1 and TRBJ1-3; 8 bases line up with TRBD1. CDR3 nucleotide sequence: TGCGCCAGCAGCCAAGATGGGACAGGCGTCGGAAACACCATATATTTT. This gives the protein CASSQDGTGVGNTIYF.